This T cell receptor beta chain appears in the sequencing data of a study of CD8+CD57+ T cells in acquired aplastic anemia. Whole-study results and caveats: There were some 27 CD8+ CDR3 sequences that occurred in both patients and controls.

Investigators profiled TCR beta VDJ and CDR3 from genomic DNA template. From the reads, TCRdb called clonotypes with MiXCR, one entry per CDR3 protein. Of about 170,000 distinct CDR3 sequences listed, approximately 60% are singletons. As to this clonotype: Its target is not known.

The CDR3 runs 15 residues. The trim removed 3 bases at V and 0 bases at J, leaving 4 bases unmatched. Per germline, CDR1 SEHNR and CDR2 FQNEAQ (reference sequence). The sequence came from a human donor in good health. The chain uses TRBV7-9 and TRBJ1-1, with TRBD1 matching 7 bases. The sample was sorted CD4+, CD8+, or CD8+CD57+ T cells (not recorded which) from PBMCs. The CDR3 is CASSFLDRLNTEAFF. In nucleotides, the CDR3 is TGTGCCAGCAGCTTTTTGGACAGGCTGAACACTGAAGCTTTCTTT.